The subject of this entry is one T cell receptor (beta chain). Its antigen is as yet unknown. A multiplex PCR was run with 60 Vbeta primers and 13 Jbeta primers. The data were produced by immunoSEQ multiplex PCR, yet TCRdb's version contains in-frame clones alone and is incomplete. Its table records about 190,000 clones. With 4 bases removed from V and 7 bases from J, the gap between germline ends came to 17 bases. This CDR3 is 14 amino acids long. Germline V CDR1 and CDR2: SGHDN, FVKESK. The sample is drawn from a study of cytomegalovirus exposure and HLA in healthy donors. Findings of the study overall: Under in vitro conditions, a few CMV-associated chains were confirmed as specific for CMV antigens. Donors belonging to an Asian-associated ancestry cluster reportedly showed fewer N-insertions in productive TCRs than the approximately 640-donor mean, according to what a later analysis found.

The receptor comes from a woman in her 30s in good health and CMV-seropositive. The genes are TRBV14 and TRBJ2-7; D is possibly TRBD1 (5 bases). Sequenced: PBMCs. The chain's CDR3 is CASSPRVVVGEQYF. The CDR3 DNA reads TGTGCCAGCAGCCCCAGGGTCGTGGTTGGTGAGCAGTACTTC.